One TCR beta chain is described in this entry. A junction boundary mismatches the germline segment, possibly from a read error. Patients were all node-negative on CT and PET/CT, lacking prior chemotherapy, radiotherapy or other malignancies. This CDR3 is built from 13 residues. CDR1 and CDR2 (germline): MNHNS, SASEGT. The source of the sample is a study of prognosis after radiotherapy for stage I lung cancer. Study in general: SBRT radiotherapy comprised 3 to 5 fractions at a biologically effective dose of at least 100 Gy.

Genomic DNA was subjected to two-round multiplex PCR for amplification of TCR beta CDR3. Primers were specific to each TRBV and TRBJ gene in first-round PCR. MiXCR was run by TCRdb on the multiplex PCR reads, yielding one entry per CDR3 protein. Of 25,000 to 35,000 distinct CDR3 sequences detected, over 45% appear once; the ten largest clones hold approximately 15%. The receptor's source is a donor older than 45 with non-small cell lung cancer. This material consisted of PBMCs, taken before or after stereotactic body radiation therapy (not recorded which). This rearrangement joins TRBV6-1 to TRBJ2-7, with TRBD1 identical over 7 bases. The CDR3 region is CASWTGWVYEQCF. In DNA form, the CDR3 reads TGTGCCAGTTGGACAGGTTGGGTCTACGAGCAGTGCTTC.